This TCR beta chain was sequenced for a study of cytomegalovirus exposure and HLA in healthy donors. In the study overall: Some 200 million T cells yielded more than 90 million unique TCR beta sequences, as an earlier analysis found.

Primers included in the PCR were 60 Vbeta and 13 Jbeta primers. Libraries were prepared by immunoSEQ multiplex PCR; TCRdb keeps only in-frame clonotypes and omits some of them. The data contain about 98,000 clones, less than 85% of them singletons. Comment on this clone: Its antigen is still unknown.

Unrecorded immune exposures were likely, despite nominal health at sampling. Broader study findings: Roughly even sequencing depth across donors was the assumption behind the presence/absence analyses. Within a later analysis, the majority of CMV-associated TCR beta chains appeared HLA-restricted.

The clonotype originates from a male donor in good health and CMV-seronegative. The sequencing sample was made of PBMCs.

This CDR3 is CASSESTGTSDNEKLFF. The CDR3 DNA sequence: TGTGCCAGCAGTGAATCTACAGGGACCTCGGATAATGAAAAACTGTTTTTT. The chain links TRBV25-1 to TRBJ1-4; D is perhaps TRBD1 (6 bases). The germline V and J ends were trimmed by 1 base and 4 bases, with 16 bases remaining between them. The CDR3 contains 17 residues. Germline V gives CDR1 MGHDK, CDR2 SYGVNS.